This T cell receptor (beta chain) was identified in a study of blood T cell repertoires in COVID-19. V dropped 1 base and J dropped 0 bases, with 9 bases sitting between them. The CDR3 is 16 residues long. Per germline, CDR1 KGHDR and CDR2 SFDVKD. Sequenced by immunoSEQ multiplex PCR; TCRdb stores in-frame clones only, minus some. The sample lists some 160,000 clones; around 87% were seen once. This TCR was recovered from a woman older than 75 with COVID-19, enrolled during active disease. The genes are TRBV24-1 and TRBJ1-3, with D uncertain. Sequencing was performed on peripheral blood. The CDR3 bases are TGTGCCACCAGTGATTTCAGAACAGCCTCTGGAAACACCATATATTTT. Amino acids: CATSDFRTASGNTIYF.